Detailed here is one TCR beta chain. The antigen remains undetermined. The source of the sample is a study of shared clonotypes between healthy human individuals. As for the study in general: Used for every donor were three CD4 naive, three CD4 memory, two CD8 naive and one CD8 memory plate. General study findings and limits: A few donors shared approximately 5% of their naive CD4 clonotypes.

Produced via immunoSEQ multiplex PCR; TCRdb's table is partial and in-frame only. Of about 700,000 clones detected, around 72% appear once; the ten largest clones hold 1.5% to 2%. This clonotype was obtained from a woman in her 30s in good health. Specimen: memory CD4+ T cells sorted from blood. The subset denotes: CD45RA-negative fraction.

CDR3 residues: CASSLSYIGGQETQYF. The CDR3 nucleotides read TGTGCCAGCAGTTTATCCTATATAGGGGGGCAAGAGACCCAGTACTTC. The genes are TRBV27 and TRBJ2-5, with D perhaps matching TRBD1 or TRBD2 (6 bases each). The V gene lost 0 bases and the J gene lost 2 bases, with 13 bases spanning the gap. The CDR3 loop spans 16 amino acids. Looked up from germline, CDR1 is MNHEY and CDR2 is SMNVEV (reference sequence).